This is a list of T cell receptor beta chains from one sample in a study of CD8+ T cells in alopecia areata. Sequenced by immunoSEQ multiplex PCR; TCRdb stores in-frame clones only, minus some. The table includes a few hundred thousand clones, 35% to 40% detected once. The starting material was CD4+ T cells sorted from blood, obtained between weeks 30 and 35, from a patient treated with tofacitinib. The receptors here all came from a human donor with alopecia areata. CDR3s include the opening cysteine and the closing phenylalanine or tryptophan. D genes are given only for firm matches. Expanded clones get a size class; other rows say once, few or many, or leave the size out.

V	size	D	J	DNA	CDR3
TRBV5-6	few	TRBD1	TRBJ2-6	TGTGCCAGCAGTCCAGGGGGAATTCGCTCTGGGGCCAACGTCCTGACTTTC	CASSPGGIRSGANVLTF
TRBV5-1	NA	NA	TRBJ2-1	TGCGCCAGCAGACTAGCAAATGAGCAGTTCTTC	CASRLANEQFF
TRBV29-1	NA	NA	TRBJ1-1	TGCAGCGTTGTGATATGGGACACTGAAGCTTTCTTT	CSVVIWDTEAFF
TRBV9	NA	TRBD2	TRBJ2-7	TGTGCCAGCAGCGTAGTAGCGGGGGAGCAGTACTTC	CASSVVAGEQYF
TRBV5-1	few	NA	TRBJ2-7	TGCGCCAGCAGCTCCACGAACTACGAGCAGTACTTC	CASSSTNYEQYF
TRBV18	NA	TRBD2	TRBJ2-1	TGTGCCAGCTCCCCGGATGGACTAGCACCCCAGTTCTTC	CASSPDGLAPQFF
TRBV29-1	NA	NA	TRBJ2-2	TGCAGCGTCCCCCATAACACCGGGGAGCTGTTTTTT	CSVPHNTGELFF
TRBV7-9	NA	NA	TRBJ1-1	TGTGCCAGCAGCTTAGTTGGCAGGGGTGACACTGAAGCTTTCTTT	CASSLVGRGDTEAFF
TRBV5-1	once	NA	TRBJ2-1	TGCGCCAGCAGCTTGGCCCCGGGGTTCTACAATGAGCAGTTCTTC	CASSLAPGFYNEQFF
TRBV6-7	few	NA	TRBJ2-7	TGTGCCAGCGCTTACCCCGGGACACTTTCCTACGAGCAGTACTTC	CASAYPGTLSYEQYF
TRBV6-1	NA	TRBD2	TRBJ2-3	TGTGCCAGCAGTCTAGCGGGGGCCCGCACAGATACGCAGTATTTT	CASSLAGARTDTQYF
TRBV7-9	NA	TRBD2	TRBJ2-1	TGTGCCAGCAGCTCCCGCCTAGCGGGACCGAATGAGCAGTTCTTC	CASSSRLAGPNEQFF
TRBV5-4	few	NA	TRBJ2-4	TGTGCCAGCAGCTTCCAGGGCTCGGTCTCCCAGTACTTC	CASSFQGSVSQYF
TRBV28	NA	NA	TRBJ1-3	TGTGCCAGCAGTCCCAGGAAATCTGGAAACACCATATATTTT	CASSPRKSGNTIYF
TRBV10-2	NA	NA	TRBJ1-1	TGCGCCAGCAGCCGACCGGGACAAGAAGCTTTCTTT	CASSRPGQEAFF
TRBV29-1	few	TRBD1	TRBJ2-3	TGCAGCGCTTACAGGGGGCGTGAAGATACGCAGTATTTT	CSAYRGREDTQYF
TRBV6-1	few	NA	TRBJ1-2	TGTGCCAGCAGTACCACCGGAGGTCTCTACTATGGCTACACCTTC	CASSTTGGLYYGYTF
TRBV6-1	once	TRBD1	TRBJ2-7	TGTGCCAGCAGGGCCGGGACAGGGCTACCCTACGAGCAGTACTTC	CASRAGTGLPYEQYF
TRBV9	NA	TRBD2	TRBJ2-3	TGTGCCAGCAGCGCCGTAGCGGGGGACACAGATACGCAGTATTTT	CASSAVAGDTDTQYF
TRBV30	NA	NA	TRBJ1-4	TGTGCCTGGACCCCACTACAAGGCCTTACCAATGAAAAACTGTTTTTT	CAWTPLQGLTNEKLFF
TRBV6-1	NA	NA	TRBJ1-1	TGTGCCAGCAGTGAAATGGGGGAAACTGAAGCTTTCTTT	CASSEMGETEAFF
TRBV25-1	NA	NA	TRBJ2-1	TGTGCCAGCAGTGGTCGCTTCTACAATGAGCAGTTCTTC	CASSGRFYNEQFF
TRBV6-6	few	NA	TRBJ2-7	TGTGCCAGCACCCGGAGGGGTTCGGACGAGCAGTACTTC	CASTRRGSDEQYF
TRBV30	NA	NA	TRBJ2-7	TGTGCCTGGAGTCGGTTAAGTTACGAGCAGTACTTC	CAWSRLSYEQYF
TRBV25-1	few	NA	TRBJ2-1	TGTGCCAGCAGTGAATACGGACCAGAGCAGTTCTTC	CASSEYGPEQFF
TRBV30	NA	TRBD1	TRBJ1-5	TGTGCCTGGAACAGACAGGGAGATCAGCCCCAGCATTTT	CAWNRQGDQPQHF
TRBV5-1	NA	TRBD1	TRBJ2-7	TGCGCCAGCAGCCACCCACCGACAGGGTCGGATTACGAGCAGTACTTC	CASSHPPTGSDYEQYF
TRBV9	NA	TRBD2	TRBJ2-5	TGTGCCAAGCGGGAGTCCCAAGAGACCCAGTACTTC	CAKRESQETQYF
TRBV29-1	NA	NA	TRBJ2-3	TGCAGCGTTGGGGGGAGAAACACAGATACGCAGTATTTT	CSVGGRNTDTQYF
TRBV7-6	NA	NA	TRBJ2-3	TGTGCCAGCAGCTTAGCGTGGAGGGAAACCAGCAGCACAGATACGCAGTATTTT	CASSLAWRETSSTDTQYF
TRBV15	NA	NA	TRBJ2-4	TGTGCCACCAGCAGAGTGGGGGGGGCAGGGCGACAAAACATTCAGTACTTC	CATSRVGGAGRQNIQYF
TRBV7-2	NA	NA	TRBJ1-5	TGTGCCAGCAGCTTCGGGGTAGAGCCCCAGCATTTT	CASSFGVEPQHF
TRBV2	NA	NA	TRBJ1-2	TGTGCCAGCAAGCAGATTACTAACTATGGCTACACCTTC	CASKQITNYGYTF
TRBV10-3	few	NA	TRBJ2-1	TGTGCCATCAGCTCTTCGATTGAGCAGTTCTTC	CAISSSIEQFF
TRBV30	NA	NA	TRBJ2-5	TGTGCCTGGAGTAAACTACAATACCGGGACAACCCACCGGGGGAGCAGTACTTC	CAWSKLQYRDNPPGEQYF
TRBV7-8	NA	TRBD2	TRBJ2-3	TGTGCCAGCAGCTTGGGACTAGCGGGGGGAGATACGCAGTATTTT	CASSLGLAGGDTQYF
TRBV14	few	TRBD1	TRBJ2-3	TGTGCCAGCAGCCCGACAGGGGCTTTCACAGATACGCAGTATTTT	CASSPTGAFTDTQYF
TRBV30	NA	TRBD1	TRBJ1-1	TGTGCGGAGACCAGGGGGGCCTTGAACACTGAAGCTTTCTTT	CAETRGALNTEAFF
TRBV2	few	NA	TRBJ1-4	TGTGCCAGCAGCCGAGGCCTGTATAACACTAATGAAAAACTGTTTTTT	CASSRGLYNTNEKLFF
TRBV5-1	NA	TRBD2	TRBJ2-7	TGCGCCAGCTCTGGGGCTAGCGGGATACGATTCTCCTACGAGCAGTACTTC	CASSGASGIRFSYEQYF
TRBV5-1	NA	NA	TRBJ2-3	TGCGCCAGCAGCTGGGGGGACGGTACAGATACGCAGTATTTT	CASSWGDGTDTQYF
TRBV7-9	many	TRBD2	TRBJ2-5	TGTGCCAGTCTTCGGGCTAGCGGGACCGCCGAGACCCAGTACTTC	CASLRASGTAETQYF
TRBV15	few	TRBD2	TRBJ2-1	TGTGCCACCAGCAGACCCCGGGGGACTAGCGGGCGAAATGAGCAGTTCTTC	CATSRPRGTSGRNEQFF
TRBV10-2	NA	NA	TRBJ2-7	TGCGCCAGCAGCCCAGGGGCGGGCTACGAGCAGTACTTC	CASSPGAGYEQYF
TRBV7-9	few	TRBD2	TRBJ2-3	TGTGCCAGCAGCTTGAGCGGGGGGACAGATACGCAGTATTTT	CASSLSGGTDTQYF
TRBV5-6	NA	NA	TRBJ2-4	TGTGCCAGCAGTGCATTTCGTCTAGCCAAAAACATTCAGTACTTC	CASSAFRLAKNIQYF
TRBV19	few	NA	TRBJ1-1	TGTGCCAGTACCAGGACAGAGGTAAACACTGAAGCTTTCTTT	CASTRTEVNTEAFF
TRBV30	once	NA	TRBJ1-2	TGTGCCTGGAGTGTTTTCCCCTTGGGCTATGGCTACACCTTC	CAWSVFPLGYGYTF
TRBV19	few	NA	TRBJ2-3	TGTGCCAGTAGTACCACGGACCAGACAGATACGCAGTATTTT	CASSTTDQTDTQYF
TRBV7-3	NA	TRBD1	TRBJ2-5	TGTGCCAGCAGCCCGACAGGGAGAGAGACCCAGTACTTC	CASSPTGRETQYF
TRBV29-1	NA	TRBD1	TRBJ2-1	TGCAGCGTTGGTGTGACAGGGGCCAATGAGCAGTTCTTC	CSVGVTGANEQFF
TRBV5-4	NA	NA	TRBJ2-1	TGTGCCAGCAGCTCTATATTGGACACCACTTACTACAATGAGCAGTTCTTC	CASSSILDTTYYNEQFF
TRBV18	once	NA	TRBJ2-7	TGTGCCAGCTCACCACGTTCCGGCAGGGCAGGCTGGGACGAGCAGTACTTC	CASSPRSGRAGWDEQYF
TRBV21-1	NA	NA	TRBJ1-2	TGTGCCAGCAGCAAACATGGTGGGGGGTATGGCTACACCTTC	CASSKHGGGYGYTF
TRBV11-2	NA	NA	TRBJ2-2	TGTGCCAGCAGCTTACCGGGGGCCGGCACCGGGGAGCTGTTTTTT	CASSLPGAGTGELFF
TRBV10-3	NA	TRBD1	TRBJ1-1	TGTGCCATCAGTGAGTCGACAGGGTGGAACACTGAAGCTTTCTTT	CAISESTGWNTEAFF
TRBV7-9	few	NA	TRBJ1-4	TGTGCCAGCAGCTTTCCCACTAATGAAAAACTGTTTTTT	CASSFPTNEKLFF
TRBV5-1	few	TRBD2	TRBJ2-3	TGCGCCAGCAGCTTGACCAGCGGGAGTTTTGTAGATACGCAGTATTTT	CASSLTSGSFVDTQYF
TRBV6-5	few	TRBD2	TRBJ2-7	TGTGCCAGCAGTACGGGGGCTAGCGGGATCCACGAGCAGTACTTC	CASSTGASGIHEQYF
TRBV27	NA	NA	TRBJ2-3	TGTGCCAGCAGTTTACTTCAACAGGGTGTTGAGTATTTT	CASSLLQQGVEYF